The 22 T cell receptor beta chains below were found in one sample sequenced in a study of Graves' ophthalmopathy and Graves' hyperthyroidism. TCR beta CDR3 amplification used RNA transcripts. An initial RT-PCR round employing HTBI primers preceded a second-round multiplex PCR. TCRdb redid the calling of the multiplex PCR reads with MiXCR, one entry per CDR3 protein. Of about 1.2 million distinct CDR3 sequences listed, less than 45% were seen once; the top ten hold 8.5% to 14%. Sample: peripheral blood or thyroid tissue (not recorded which). The source is an adult man with Graves' hyperthyroidism.

This clonotype showed up just a few times. The V gene is TRBV10-3, the J gene TRBJ1-2, with a possible D match to TRBD1 (6 bases). V gave up 5 bases and J gave up 8 bases, with 12 bases separating them. Per the germline V gene, CDR1 is ENHRY and CDR2 is SYGVKD. The CDR3 has 12 amino acids. The chain's CDR3 is CAISSQGEGYTF. The DNA of the CDR3 is TGTGCCATCAGTTCACAGGGAGAAGGCTACACCTTC.

This chain links TRBV3-1 with TRBJ2-5; D is perhaps TRBD1 (5 bases). CDR3 length: 14 amino acids. Trimming stripped 8 bases from V and 3 bases from J, with 16 bases between. In germline, CDR1 is LGHDT, CDR2 YNNKEL (reference sequence). Here the CDR3 reads CASSPPPGKETQYF. The CDR3 nucleotides are TGTGCCAGCTCACCACCCCCAGGGAAAGAGACCCAGTACTTC.

This clonotype has at least ten counts. V is TRBV2 and J is TRBJ1-6, with D unresolved. V lost 4 bases and J lost 6, with 4 bases in between. CDR3 length equals 12 residues. From germline, CDR1 is SNHLY and CDR2 FYNNEI. CDR3 sequence (DNA): TGTGCCAGCAGTGTATTTAATTCACCCCTCCACTTT. It codes for CASSVFNSPLHF.

The chain employs TRBV28 and TRBJ2-7; 11 bases match TRBD2. With V trimmed by 6 bases and J by 2 bases, 6 bases remained unmatched. Germline lookup yields CDR1 MDHEN and CDR2 SYDVKM. The CDR3 is 15 residues long. In DNA, the CDR3 is TGTGCCAGCAGACCCACTAGCGGGGGTACCTACGAGCAGTACTTC. It is translated as CASRPTSGGTYEQYF.

The sample holds many counts of this clonotype. This sequence joins TRBV7-9 and TRBJ1-6, with D unresolved. V lost 3 bases to trimming and J lost 7 bases, with 13 bases between them. Germline V gene sequence: CDR1 SEHNR, CDR2 FQNEAQ (reference sequence). The CDR3 has 15 amino acids. CDR3 DNA: TGTGCCAGCAGCTTGGACTCAAGAAGGAATTCACCCCTCCACTTT. Protein: CASSLDSRRNSPLHF.

Ten or more counts support this clonotype. The chain uses TRBV19 and TRBJ2-7; TRBD1 might be the D (6 bases). V shed 4 bases and J shed 1 base, with 14 bases lying between them. This CDR3 comprises 15 residues. The germline V gene encodes CDR1 LNHDA and CDR2 SQIVND (reference sequence). This CDR3 reads CASSTQGHPSYEQYF. The CDR3 region has the DNA TGTGCCAGTAGTACCCAGGGACACCCGTCCTACGAGCAGTACTTC.

This rearrangement joins TRBV12-3 or TRBV12-4 to TRBJ2-5; 9 nucleotides line up with TRBD1. Trimming took 5 bases from V and 7 from J; bases not matched to a gene: 8. This CDR3 has 14 amino acids. This CDR3 reads CASSPGQGTATQYF. DNA for the CDR3: TGTGCCAGCAGTCCGGGACAGGGAACGGCGACCCAGTACTTC.

This rearrangement joins TRBV20-1 to TRBJ2-7, with D perhaps TRBD2 (7 bases). The CDR3 runs to 15 residues. Germline loops: CDR1 DFQATT, CDR2 SNEGSKA (reference sequence). The ends were cut back, 3 bases at V and 3 bases at J, with 18 bases in the middle. CDR3 coding DNA: TGCAGTGCTAGGGACAGCCAGCGGGACGACTACGAGCAGTACTTC. Residues: CSARDSQRDDYEQYF.

The chain links TRBV28 to TRBJ1-2; TRBD1 might be the D (6 bases). There are 15 residues in the CDR3. V lost 4 bases, J lost 8 bases, and 20 bases lay in between. Germline V lookup: CDR1 MDHEN, CDR2 SYDVKM. The CDR3 loop reads CASSSSGTPSRGYTF. DNA for the CDR3: TGTGCCAGCAGTTCTTCCGGGACACCCTCCCGCGGCTACACCTTC.

The chain is built from TRBV10-2 and TRBJ1-2; 10 nucleotides line up with TRBD1. Unmatched junction bases numbered 4, after V lost 2 bases and J lost 1 base. Germline V gene sequence: CDR1 WSHSY, CDR2 SAAADI. CDR3 length equals 16 residues. CDR3 nucleotides: TGCGCCAGCAGTGAGCCGGACAGGGGGGATAACTATGGCTACACCTTC. Amino acid sequence: CASSEPDRGDNYGYTF.

The chain couples TRBV7-4 to TRBJ1-5; unclear D gene. Trimming pared 1 base from V and 2 bases from J, leaving 9 bases between. Germline lookup yields CDR1 SGHVT and CDR2 SQSDAQ. CDR3 length equals 15 residues. This CDR3 is CASSLDGVGNQPQHF. The CDR3 region has the DNA TGTGCCAGCAGCTTAGATGGGGTCGGCAATCAGCCCCAGCATTTT.

This clonotype was detected many times. The chain joins TRBV6-1 to TRBJ2-7, with D tentatively TRBD1 (6 bases). The V gene lost 6 bases and the J gene lost 9 bases, with 12 bases spanning the gap. Germline V lookup: CDR1 MNHNS, CDR2 SASEGT. This CDR3 is built from 11 residues. CDR3 protein: CASREDSGQYF. CDR3 in DNA: TGTGCCAGCAGGGAGGACAGCGGGCAGTACTTC.

The DNA of the CDR3 is TGCAGCGTTGTTGAGCTTGGACAGGGGAGCAATCAGCCCCAGCATTTT. Its translation: CSVVELGQGSNQPQHF. This chain connects TRBV29-1 to TRBJ1-5; 9 bases fit TRBD1. Trimming cost V 4 bases and J 1 base; bases outside gene matches: 8. CDR1 is SQVTM and CDR2 is ANQGSEA in the germline V gene. The CDR3 is made up of 16 amino acids.

This clonotype was picked up many times. This chain connects TRBV11-2 to TRBJ2-7; D is undetermined. The CDR3 has 12 amino acids. Trimming removed 4 bases at V and 6 bases at J, with 10 bases between. Germline CDR1 and CDR2: SGHAT and FQNNGV. This chain's CDR3 is CASSYGPGEQYF. CDR3 coding DNA: TGTGCCAGCAGCTACGGACCAGGCGAGCAGTACTTC.

This clonotype was detected many times. The J gene is TRBJ1-1, the V gene TRBV9; perhaps TRBD1 as D (5 bases). The V gene's germline CDR1 is SGDLS and CDR2 YYNGEE. This CDR3 comprises 14 residues. V was clipped by 1 base and J by 4 bases, with 11 bases between them. The CDR3 region is CASSVSPQGTEAFF. For the CDR3, the DNA is TGTGCCAGCAGCGTATCCCCGCAGGGCACTGAAGCTTTCTTT.

This clonotype has a count of ten or more. The gene calls are TRBV12-3 or TRBV12-4 and TRBJ2-5; 10 nucleotides agree with TRBD2. CDR3 length equals 15 residues. The trim removed 7 bases at V and 3 bases at J, leaving 8 bases unmatched. The CDR3 DNA sequence: TGTGCCAGCACCTTCAGGACTAGCGGAAAAGAGACCCAGTACTTC. This codes for CASTFRTSGKETQYF.

This clonotype was counted at least ten times. The rearrangement joins TRBV29-1 to TRBJ1-3; tentatively, D is TRBD1 (5 bases). Looked up from germline, CDR1 is SQVTM and CDR2 is ANQGSEA. This CDR3 contains 11 residues. Between the trimmed V and J ends, which lost 7 bases and 6 bases, there was a span of 10 bases. CDR3 loop: CSGGHENTIYF. The CDR3, as DNA: TGCAGCGGCGGACACGAAAACACCATATATTTT.

Details on this clonotype: Likely a read error: the CDR3 ends without its conserved phenylalanine or tryptophan. The chain has TRBV25-1 and TRBJ2-6; no reliable D call. The CDR3 totals 15 residues. V was pared by 1 base and J by 0 bases, with 4 bases between. Germline CDR1 is MGHDK and CDR2 is SYGVNS. The CDR3 loop reads CASSESRSGANVLTP. CDR3 in DNA: TGTGCCAGCAGTGAATCGCGCTCTGGGGCCAACGTCCTGACTCCA.

The chain joins TRBV7-9 to TRBJ1-1, with D tentatively TRBD1 (5 bases). V dropped 5 bases and J dropped 1 base, with 17 bases sitting between them. Germline-derived CDR1 and CDR2 are SEHNR and FQNEAQ (reference sequence). This CDR3 is built from 16 residues. The CDR3 is CASSRRASDRNTEAFF. In nucleotides, the CDR3 is TGTGCCAGCAGCCGACGAGCCTCAGACAGGAACACTGAAGCTTTCTTT. The full variable domain, completed using reference TRBV7-9 and TRBJ1-1, is DTGVSQNPRHKITKRGQNVTFRCDPISEHNRLYWYRQTLGQGPEFLTYFQNEAQLEKSRLLSDRFSAERPKGSFSTLEIQRTEQGDSAMYLCASSRRASDRNTEAFFGQGTRLTVV.

The chain employs TRBV9 and TRBJ2-5, with 12 bases identical to TRBD2. V shed 4 bases, J shed 3 bases, and the junction held 10 bases outside the gene matches. Looked up from germline, CDR1 is SGDLS and CDR2 is YYNGEE. The CDR3 is 17 amino acids. The CDR3 DNA is TGTGCCAGCAGCCAACGCTATGGACTAGCGGGAAAAGAGACCCAGTACTTC. It translates to CASSQRYGLAGKETQYF.

This clonotype was observed many times. The chain uses TRBV12-3 or TRBV12-4 and TRBJ1-6; 8 nucleotides align to TRBD1. Trimming at V came to 0 bases and at J to 9 bases, leaving 1 base not matched to a gene. The CDR3 consists of 14 residues. CDR3 in DNA: TGTGCCAGCAGTTTAGCAGGGACAGGTTCACCCCTCCACTTT. Its protein is CASSLAGTGSPLHF.

V and J are TRBV5-1 and TRBJ2-7, with 9 bases aligning to TRBD1. CDR1 is SGHRS, CDR2 YFSETQ, per germline. This CDR3 has 15 amino acids. The J segment lost 2 bases and the V segment lost 3 bases, leaving 6 bases of the junction unmatched. Written as DNA, the CDR3 is TGCGCCAGCAGCTCGAGCTGGACAGGGGCCTACGAGCAGTACTTC. It is translated as CASSSSWTGAYEQYF.